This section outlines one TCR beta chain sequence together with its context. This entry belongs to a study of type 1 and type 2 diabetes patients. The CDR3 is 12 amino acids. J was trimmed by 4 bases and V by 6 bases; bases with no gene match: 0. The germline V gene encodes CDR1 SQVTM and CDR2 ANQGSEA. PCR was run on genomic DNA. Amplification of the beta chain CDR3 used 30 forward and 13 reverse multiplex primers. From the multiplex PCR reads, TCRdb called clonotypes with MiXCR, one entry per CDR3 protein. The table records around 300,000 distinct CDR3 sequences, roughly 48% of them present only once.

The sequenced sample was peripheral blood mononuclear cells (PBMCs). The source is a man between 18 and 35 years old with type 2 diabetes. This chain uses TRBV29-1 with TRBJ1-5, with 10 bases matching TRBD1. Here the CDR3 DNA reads TGCAGCGTGGGACAGGGGAATCAGCCCCAGCATTTT. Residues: CSVGQGNQPQHF. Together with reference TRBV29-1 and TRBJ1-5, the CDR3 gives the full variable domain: SAVISQKPSRDICQRGTSLTIQCQVDSQVTMMFWYRQQPGQSLTLIATANQGSEATYESGFVIDKFPISRPNLTFSTLTVSNMSPEDSSIYLCSVGQGNQPQHFGDGTRLSIL.